This entry is about one TCR beta chain. The target antigen is unknown. The CDR3 runs to 15 residues. Germline V lookup: CDR1 SGHRS, CDR2 YFSETQ. V was clipped by 2 bases and J by 4 bases, with 12 bases between them. Data came from immunoSEQ multiplex PCR; TCRdb stores just in-frame clones and leaves some out. Counted here are roughly 1,000,000 clones, about 84% occurring once; the ten biggest clones make up 0.5% to 0.65%. The data were taken from a study of shared clonotypes between healthy human individuals. General study findings and limits: Relative to clonotypes present in all four donors, those not shared had lower generation probabilities. It was only blood that was sampled, and tissue repertoires likely differ.

The chain has TRBV5-1 and TRBJ1-4; a weak D match, TRBD1 (5 bases). The sequence was collected from a man aged 18 to 30 in good health. Some clones in this sample may be carry-over from other donors' samples. Sequencing used memory CD4+ T cells from PBMCs. Noted subset: CD45RA-negative fraction. The CDR3, as DNA: TGCGCCAGCAGCTTTGTTGGGACTGGTAATGAAAAACTGTTTTTT. This gives the protein CASSFVGTGNEKLFF.